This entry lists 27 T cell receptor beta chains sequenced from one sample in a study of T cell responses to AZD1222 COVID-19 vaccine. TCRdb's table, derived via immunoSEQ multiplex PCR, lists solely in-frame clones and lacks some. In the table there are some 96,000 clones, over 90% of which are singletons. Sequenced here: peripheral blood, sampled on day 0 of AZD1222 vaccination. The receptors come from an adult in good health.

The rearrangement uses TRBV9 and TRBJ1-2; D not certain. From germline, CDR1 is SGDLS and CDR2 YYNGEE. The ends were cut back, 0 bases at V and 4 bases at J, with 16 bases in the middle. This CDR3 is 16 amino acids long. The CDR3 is CASSVVEGTVGYGYTF. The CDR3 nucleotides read TGTGCCAGCAGCGTAGTTGAGGGTACCGTCGGCTATGGCTACACCTTC.

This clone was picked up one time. The CDR3 loop is CASSDYDRGTFF. For the CDR3, the DNA is TGCGCCAGCAGTGACTACGACAGGGGGACTTTCTTT. The chain has TRBV10-1 and TRBJ1-1, with TRBD1 matching over 9 bases. V shed 3 bases, J shed 12 bases, and the junction held 5 bases outside the gene matches. Germline CDR1 reads WNHNN; CDR2 reads SYGVQD (reference sequence). This CDR3 is built from 12 residues.

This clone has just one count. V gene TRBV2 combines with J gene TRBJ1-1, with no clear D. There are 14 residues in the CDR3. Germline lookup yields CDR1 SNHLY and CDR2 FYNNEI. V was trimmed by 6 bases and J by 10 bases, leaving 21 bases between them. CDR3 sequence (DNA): TGTGCCAGCAGCGCGGCGAGACTTCAAGGGTCAGCTTTCTTT. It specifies CASSAARLQGSAFF.

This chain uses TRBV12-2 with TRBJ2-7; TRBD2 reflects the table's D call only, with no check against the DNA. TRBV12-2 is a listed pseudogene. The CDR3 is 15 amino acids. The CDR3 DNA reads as TGTGCAAGTCGCTTAAGGTGCGGGAGAAACTACGAGCAGTACTTC. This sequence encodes CASRLRCGRNYEQYF.

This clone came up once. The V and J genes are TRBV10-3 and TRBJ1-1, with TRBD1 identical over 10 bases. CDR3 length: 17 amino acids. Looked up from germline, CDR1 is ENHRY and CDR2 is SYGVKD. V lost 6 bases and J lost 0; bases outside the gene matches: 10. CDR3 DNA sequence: TGTGCCATCAGATCCGGACAGGGGGGGTCGATGAACACTGAAGCTTTCTTT. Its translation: CAIRSGQGGSMNTEAFF.

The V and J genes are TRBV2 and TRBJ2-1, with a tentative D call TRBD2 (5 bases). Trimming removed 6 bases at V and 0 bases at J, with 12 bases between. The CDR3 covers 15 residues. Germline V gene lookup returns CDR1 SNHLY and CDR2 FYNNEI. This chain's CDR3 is CASRPSAGSYNEQFF. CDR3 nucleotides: TGTGCCAGCAGGCCCAGTGCGGGCTCCTACAATGAGCAGTTCTTC.

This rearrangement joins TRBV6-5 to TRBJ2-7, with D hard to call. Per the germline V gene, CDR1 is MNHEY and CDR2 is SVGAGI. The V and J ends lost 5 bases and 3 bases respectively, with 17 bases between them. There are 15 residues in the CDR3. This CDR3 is CASSPESGLRYEQYF. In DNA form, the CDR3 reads TGTGCCAGCAGTCCAGAATCGGGCCTCCGCTACGAGCAGTACTTC.

CDR3 sequence: CASSLLQLNYGYTF. The CDR3 DNA is TGTGCCAGCAGTTTATTACAGCTGAACTATGGCTACACCTTC. V and J are TRBV28 and TRBJ1-2; no clear D gene. Trimming shortened V by 1 base and J by 2 bases, and 8 bases separated the two germline ends. The V gene's germline CDR1 is MDHEN and CDR2 SYDVKM. The CDR3 consists of 14 residues.

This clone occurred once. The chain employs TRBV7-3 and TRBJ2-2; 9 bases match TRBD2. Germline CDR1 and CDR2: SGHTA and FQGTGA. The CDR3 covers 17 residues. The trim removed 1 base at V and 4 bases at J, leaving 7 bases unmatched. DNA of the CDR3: TGTGCCAGCAGCTTAAGCCCCCTGCGGGAGGGCACCGGGGAGCTGTTTTTT. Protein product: CASSLSPLREGTGELFF.

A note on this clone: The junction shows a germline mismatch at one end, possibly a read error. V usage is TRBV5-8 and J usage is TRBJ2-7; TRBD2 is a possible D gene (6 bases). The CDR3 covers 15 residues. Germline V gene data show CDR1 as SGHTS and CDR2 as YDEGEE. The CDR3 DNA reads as TGTGCCAGCAGCATGGGACTCCAGCTTATGTACGAGCGGTACTTC. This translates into CASSMGLQLMYERYF.

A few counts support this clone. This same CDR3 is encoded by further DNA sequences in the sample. Written as DNA, the CDR3 is TGTGCCAGCAGCTTGGAGGCAGGAGGAGAAAAACTGTTTTTT. Its translation: CASSLEAGGEKLFF. This rearrangement joins TRBV5-8 to TRBJ1-4; D uncertain. Trimming removed 0 bases from V and 8 bases from J, with 11 bases in between. The V gene's germline CDR1 is SGHTS and CDR2 YDEGEE. CDR3 size: 14 residues.

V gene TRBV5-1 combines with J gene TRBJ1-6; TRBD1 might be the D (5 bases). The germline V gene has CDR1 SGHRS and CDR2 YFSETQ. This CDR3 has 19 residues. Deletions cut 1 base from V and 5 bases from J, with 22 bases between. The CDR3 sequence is CASSLSGPETLSDNSPLHF. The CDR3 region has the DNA TGCGCCAGCAGCTTGTCAGGGCCAGAAACCCTCAGTGATAATTCACCCCTCCACTTT. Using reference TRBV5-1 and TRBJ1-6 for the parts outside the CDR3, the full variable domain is KAGVTQTPRYLIKTRGQQVTLSCSPISGHRSVSWYQQTPGQGLQFLFEYFSETQRNKGNFPGRFSGRQFSNSRSEMNVSTLELGDSALYLCASSLSGPETLSDNSPLHFGNGTRLTVT.

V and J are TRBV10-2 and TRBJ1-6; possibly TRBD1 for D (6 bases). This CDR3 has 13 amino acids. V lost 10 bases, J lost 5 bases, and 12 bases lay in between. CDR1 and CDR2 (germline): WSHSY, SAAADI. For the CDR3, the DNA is TGCGCCACCAAGACAGGAGATAATTCACCCCTCCACTTT. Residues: CATKTGDNSPLHF.

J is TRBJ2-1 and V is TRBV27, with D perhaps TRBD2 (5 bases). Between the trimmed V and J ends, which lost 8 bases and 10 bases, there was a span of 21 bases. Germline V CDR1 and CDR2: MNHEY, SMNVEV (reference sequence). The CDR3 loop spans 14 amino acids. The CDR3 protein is CASGLNPKRQEQFF. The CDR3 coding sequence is TGTGCCAGCGGGTTGAATCCGAAGCGGCAGGAGCAGTTCTTC.

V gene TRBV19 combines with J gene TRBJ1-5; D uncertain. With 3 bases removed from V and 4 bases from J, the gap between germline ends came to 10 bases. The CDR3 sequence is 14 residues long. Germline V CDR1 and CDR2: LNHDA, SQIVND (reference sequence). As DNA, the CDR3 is TGTGCCAGTAGTATTAGGCGGGTTAATCAGCCCCAGCATTTT. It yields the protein CASSIRRVNQPQHF. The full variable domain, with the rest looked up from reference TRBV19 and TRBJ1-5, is DGGITQSPKYLFRKEGQNVTLSCEQNLNHDAMYWYRQDPGQGLRLIYYSQIVNDFQKGDIAEGYSVSREKKESFPLTVTSAQKNPTAFYLCASSIRRVNQPQHFGDGTRLSIL.

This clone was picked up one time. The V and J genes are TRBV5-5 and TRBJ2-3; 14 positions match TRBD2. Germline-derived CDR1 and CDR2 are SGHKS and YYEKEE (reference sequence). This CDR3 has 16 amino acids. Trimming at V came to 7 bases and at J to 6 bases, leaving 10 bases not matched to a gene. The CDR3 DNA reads TGTGCCAGCTCACCCCCGACTAGCGGGAGGGCTGATACGCAGTATTTT. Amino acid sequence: CASSPPTSGRADTQYF.

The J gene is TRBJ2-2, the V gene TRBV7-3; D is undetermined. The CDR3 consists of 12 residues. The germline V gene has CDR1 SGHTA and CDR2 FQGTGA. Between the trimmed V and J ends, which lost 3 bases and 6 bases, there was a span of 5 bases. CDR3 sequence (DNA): TGTGCCAGCAGCTTGCAATCCGGGGAGCTGTTTTTT. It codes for CASSLQSGELFF.

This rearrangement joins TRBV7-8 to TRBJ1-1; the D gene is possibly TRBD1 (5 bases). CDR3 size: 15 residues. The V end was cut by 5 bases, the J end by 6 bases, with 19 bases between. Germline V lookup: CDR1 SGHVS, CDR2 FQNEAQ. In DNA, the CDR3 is TGTGCCAGCAGCCTCTGGACATCCCCAAAGGCTGAAGCTTTCTTT. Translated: CASSLWTSPKAEAFF.

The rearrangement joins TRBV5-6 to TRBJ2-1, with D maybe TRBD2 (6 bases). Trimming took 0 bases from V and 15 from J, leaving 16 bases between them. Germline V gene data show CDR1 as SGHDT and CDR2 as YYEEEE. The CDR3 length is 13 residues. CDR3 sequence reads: CASSLALRGLGFF. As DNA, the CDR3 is TGTGCCAGCAGCTTGGCCTTGCGGGGTCTCGGGTTCTTC.

The CDR3 is CASSYSGTGATTNYGYTF. The CDR3 nucleotides are TGTGCCAGCTCATATTCCGGGACAGGGGCCACCACGAACTATGGCTACACCTTC. This chain connects TRBV18 to TRBJ1-2, with 10 bases lining up with TRBD1. The CDR3 spans 18 residues. The trim removed 5 bases at V and 2 bases at J, leaving 14 bases unmatched. Per the germline V gene, CDR1 is KGHSH and CDR2 is LQKENI. Full variable domain (remainder filled in from reference TRBV18 and TRBJ1-2): NAGVMQNPRHLVRRRGQEARLRCSPMKGHSHVYWYRQLPEEGLKFMVYLQKENIIDESGMPKERFSAEFPKEGPSILRIQQVVRGDSAAYFCASSYSGTGATTNYGYTFGSGTRLTVV.

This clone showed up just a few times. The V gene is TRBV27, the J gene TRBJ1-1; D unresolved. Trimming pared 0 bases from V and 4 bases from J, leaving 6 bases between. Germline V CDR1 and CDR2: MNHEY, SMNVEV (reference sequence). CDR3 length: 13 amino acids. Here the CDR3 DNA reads TGTGCCAGCAGTTTATCCCCAGTCACTGAAGCTTTCTTT. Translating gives CASSLSPVTEAFF.

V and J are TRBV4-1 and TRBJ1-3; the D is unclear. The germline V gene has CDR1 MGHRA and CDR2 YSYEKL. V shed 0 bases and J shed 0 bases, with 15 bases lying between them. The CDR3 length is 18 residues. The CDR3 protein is CASSQDSIGPFSGNTIYF. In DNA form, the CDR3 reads TGCGCCAGCAGCCAAGATTCGATAGGCCCGTTCTCTGGAAACACCATATATTTT.

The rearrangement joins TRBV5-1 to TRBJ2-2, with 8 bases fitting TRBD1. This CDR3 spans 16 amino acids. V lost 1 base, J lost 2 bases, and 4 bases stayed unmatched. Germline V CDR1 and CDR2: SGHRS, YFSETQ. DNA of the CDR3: TGCGCCAGCAGCTTGATAGGACAGGGAAACACCGGGGAGCTGTTTTTT. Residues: CASSLIGQGNTGELFF.

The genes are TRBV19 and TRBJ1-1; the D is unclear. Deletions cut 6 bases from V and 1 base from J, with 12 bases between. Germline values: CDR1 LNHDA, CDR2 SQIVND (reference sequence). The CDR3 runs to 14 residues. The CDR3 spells CASSPGFGNTEAFF. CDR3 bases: TGTGCCAGTAGCCCGGGTTTTGGGAACACTGAAGCTTTCTTT. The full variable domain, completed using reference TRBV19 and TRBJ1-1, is DGGITQSPKYLFRKEGQNVTLSCEQNLNHDAMYWYRQDPGQGLRLIYYSQIVNDFQKGDIAEGYSVSREKKESFPLTVTSAQKNPTAFYLCASSPGFGNTEAFFGQGTRLTVV.

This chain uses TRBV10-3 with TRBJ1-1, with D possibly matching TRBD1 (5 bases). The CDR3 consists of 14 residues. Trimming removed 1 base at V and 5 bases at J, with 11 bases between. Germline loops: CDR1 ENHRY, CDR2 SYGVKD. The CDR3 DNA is TGTGCCATCAGTGAGTTGGAGGGGAGGACTGAAGCTTTCTTT. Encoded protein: CAISELEGRTEAFF.

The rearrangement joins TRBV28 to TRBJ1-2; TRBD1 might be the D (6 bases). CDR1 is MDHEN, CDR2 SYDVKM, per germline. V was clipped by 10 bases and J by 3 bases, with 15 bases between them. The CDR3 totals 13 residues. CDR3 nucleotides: TGTGCCACGGGTCAGGGGCGAGACTATGGCTACACCTTC. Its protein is CATGQGRDYGYTF.

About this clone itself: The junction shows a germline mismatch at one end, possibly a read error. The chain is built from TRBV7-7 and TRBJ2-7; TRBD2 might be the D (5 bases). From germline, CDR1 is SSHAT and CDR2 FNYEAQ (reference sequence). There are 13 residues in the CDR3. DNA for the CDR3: TGTGCTAGCAGCTTAGCGCAGTCCTACGAGCAGTACTTC. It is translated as CASSLAQSYEQYF.